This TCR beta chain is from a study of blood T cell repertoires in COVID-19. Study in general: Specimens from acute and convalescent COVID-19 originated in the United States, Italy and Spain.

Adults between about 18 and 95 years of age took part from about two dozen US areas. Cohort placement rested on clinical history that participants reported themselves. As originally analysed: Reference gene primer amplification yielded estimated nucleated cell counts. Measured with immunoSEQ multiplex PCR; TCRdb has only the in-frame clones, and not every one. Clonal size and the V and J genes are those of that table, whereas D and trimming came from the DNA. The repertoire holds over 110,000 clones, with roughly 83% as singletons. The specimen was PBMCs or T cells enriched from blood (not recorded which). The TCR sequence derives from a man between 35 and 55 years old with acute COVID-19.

The CDR3 here is CASTAGRWRATEQFF. The DNA of the CDR3 is TGTGCCAGCACTGCGGGGCGTTGGAGGGCCACTGAGCAGTTCTTC. This chain uses TRBV28 with TRBJ2-1, with D possibly TRBD2 on 6 matching bases. Trimming took 7 bases from V and 9 from J, leaving 22 bases between them. This CDR3 is 15 amino acids long. The V gene's germline CDR1 is MDHEN and CDR2 SYDVKM.